The T cell receptor (beta chain) described here comes from a study of immunodeficiency (dated by TCRdb to between 2017 and 2020). Notes on the research overall: To search for oligoclonality and VDJ recombination defects, the researchers carried out a repertoire analysis.

This clone was seen more than once but under ten times. Its antigen is currently not known. No much larger clone is present one base from it, and per-base qualities are unavailable. After extraction using the QIAamp DNA Blood Mini Kit, genomic DNA was sent off for immunoSEQ repertoire analysis. A standard quantity of genomic DNA template was used for amplification of CDR3 regions by multiplex PCR. PCR products were sequenced on an Illumina platform. The authors processed their data as follows. Alignment of sequences was done against a reference, and the V, D and J gene definitions came from IMGT. To get rid of PCR and sequencing errors, closely related sequences were merged using a nearest-neighbor clustering algorithm. V, D and J usage in productive unique and total sequences was analyzed using ImmunoSEQ Analyzer tools and R version 3.6.1. TCRdb retrieved this table from immuneACCESS and kept in-frame rearrangements only. Not all clones are present; in checked studies, unresolved V genes account for under half, and no reason is known for the remainder. V and J calls plus clone size are reproduced from that table; the DNA served to infer D and trimming. A total of a few thousand clones appear in this sample, approximately 86% of them only once. Together, the top ten hold roughly a fifth of the sample.

Patients showed reduced numbers of naive CD4 T cells and, even more so, naive CD8 T cells, along with expanded effector memory subpopulations. Before TCR sequencing, CD3+CD4+ T cells were sorted out of fresh PBMCs. Overall study outcomes, separate from this receptor: CD4+ T cell V-J pairing and productive entropy appeared similar between patients and controls. Based on top-100 and total clonotype frequencies, severe oligoclonality was found in patient CD8+ T cells but not in patient CD4+ T cells. Entropy comparisons showed n=3 (open circles) for patients versus healthy controls; a thymic development effect was only suggested as possible.

Per the germline V gene, MGHRA is the CDR1 and YSYEKL is the CDR2. Relative to germline, V is missing 5 bases and J is missing 1 base, with 5 bases of the junction outside any gene match. From its cysteine to its phenylalanine, the CDR3 spans 15 amino acids. The DNA shown is the 45-base CDR3, in frame from base 1. The V and J segments used are TRBV4-1 and TRBJ1-1, and TRBD1 matches 9 of the central bases. The sequence was collected from a young woman with POLD1 deficiency. The source material was CD4+ T cells from blood. Here is the DNA: TGCGCCAGCAGCGAAATGGGACAGGGGAACACTGAAGCTTTCTTT. Translated, it reads CASSEMGQGNTEAFF.